These 25 T cell receptor beta chains originate from one sample sequenced in a study of STAT5B mutations in CD4+ large granular lymphocyte leukemia. Data came from immunoSEQ multiplex PCR; TCRdb stores just in-frame clones and leaves some out. The data hold approximately 25,000 clones, with around three quarters observed a single time. Material: CD4+ T cells from blood buffy coats. The receptors derive from a human donor in good health.

This clone was found a few times. The chain has TRBV30 and TRBJ1-5; a possible D gene is TRBD1 (6 bases). In germline, CDR1 is GTSNPN, CDR2 SVGIG (reference sequence). V was shortened by 2 bases and J by 6 bases, with 20 bases between the two germline ends. The CDR3 totals 16 residues. The CDR3 bases are TGTGCCTGGAGTCAGGGGCAGTTGGCAGGGCTTCAGCCCCAGCATTTT. It encodes CAWSQGQLAGLQPQHF. The variable domain in full, completed from reference TRBV30 and TRBJ1-5, reads SQTIHQWPATLVQPVGSPLSLECTVEGTSNPNLYWYRQAAGRGLQLLFYSVGIGQISSEVPQNLSASRPQDRQFILSSKKLLLSDSGFYLCAWSQGQLAGLQPQHFGDGTRLSIL.

This clone was seen a single time. This chain links TRBV28 with TRBJ1-2; TRBD1 matches 9 bases. The germline gives CDR1 MDHEN, CDR2 SYDVKM. V shed 4 bases, J shed 4 bases, and the junction held 4 bases outside the gene matches. This CDR3 has 14 residues. This CDR3 reads CASSSTGGGYGYTF. The DNA for the CDR3 is TGTGCCAGCAGTTCTACAGGGGGCGGCTATGGCTACACCTTC.

This clone was counted between two and nine times. The rearrangement joins TRBV4-1 to TRBJ2-6; D call uncertain. V lost 4 bases to trimming and J lost 1 base, with 20 bases between them. The CDR3 extends over 19 amino acids. Germline V gives CDR1 MGHRA, CDR2 YSYEKL. The CDR3 DNA is TGCGCCAGCAGCCCGCGAGAGTACACCTCTACTTCTGGGGCCAACGTCCTGACTTTC. It codes for CASSPREYTSTSGANVLTF.

The chain recombines TRBV6-4 with TRBJ2-2; D unclear. The CDR3 spans 14 residues. Trimming left V 4 bases short and J 2 bases short, with 8 bases between. The V gene's germline CDR1 is MRHNA and CDR2 SNTAGT. The CDR3 spells CASSGQLNTGELFF. The CDR3 DNA follows: TGTGCCAGCAGTGGGCAGTTAAACACCGGGGAGCTGTTTTTT.

This clone occurred a few times. The chain employs TRBV29-1 and TRBJ2-3; the match to TRBD1 covers 10 bases. The germline V gene encodes CDR1 SQVTM and CDR2 ANQGSEA. The junction had 2 bases not matched to a gene; V was cut back by 4 bases and J by 7 bases. This CDR3 contains 12 residues. The CDR3 loop reads CSVGQGANTQYF. In DNA, the CDR3 is TGCAGCGTTGGACAGGGGGCAAATACGCAGTATTTT.

There are a few counts of this clone. V gene TRBV28 combines with J gene TRBJ1-1; no clear D. V lost 5 bases and J 3 bases, leaving 13 bases between the germline ends. This CDR3 region has 14 residues. Germline CDR1 reads MDHEN; CDR2 reads SYDVKM. CDR3 amino acids: CASSDYGRDTEAFF. CDR3 coding DNA: TGTGCCAGCAGTGACTACGGGCGGGACACTGAAGCTTTCTTT. The full variable domain, with the rest looked up from reference TRBV28 and TRBJ1-1, is DVKVTQSSRYLVKRTGEKVFLECVQDMDHENMFWYRQDPGLGLRLIYFSYDVKMKEKGDIPEGYSVSREKKERFSLILESASTNQTSMYLCASSDYGRDTEAFFGQGTRLTVV.

The chain employs TRBV30 and TRBJ2-3, with a weak D call TRBD2 (6 bases). Trimming removed 5 bases at V and 5 bases at J, with 20 bases between. This CDR3 spans 15 amino acids. Germline CDR1 GTSNPN, CDR2 SVGIG (reference sequence). The CDR3 sequence is CAWAGPQNWGDTQYF. CDR3 DNA: TGTGCCTGGGCGGGACCCCAAAACTGGGGAGATACGCAGTATTTT. The full variable domain, rest sourced from reference TRBV30 and TRBJ2-3, is SQTIHQWPATLVQPVGSPLSLECTVEGTSNPNLYWYRQAAGRGLQLLFYSVGIGQISSEVPQNLSASRPQDRQFILSSKKLLLSDSGFYLCAWAGPQNWGDTQYFGPGTRLTVL.

V and J are TRBV2 and TRBJ2-5; D tentatively reads TRBD1 or TRBD2 (5 bases each). The CDR3 loop spans 15 amino acids. V was pared by 4 bases and J by 5 bases, with 17 bases between. The germline V gene has CDR1 SNHLY and CDR2 FYNNEI. The CDR3, as DNA: TGTGCCAGCAGTGCAATCGGGGCCCCGGGGGAGACCCAGTACTTC. As protein: CASSAIGAPGETQYF.

The chain uses TRBV6-5 and TRBJ2-7; the D is unclear. This CDR3 is built from 13 residues. Germline CDR1 is MNHEY and CDR2 is SVGAGI. V shed 0 bases and J shed 6 bases, with 9 bases lying between them. The CDR3 sequence: CASSYSVDGEQYV. CDR3 in DNA: TGTGCCAGCAGTTACTCGGTAGACGGCGAGCAGTACGTC.

The gene calls are TRBV7-2 and TRBJ2-7, with 7 bases fitting TRBD2. The trim removed 1 base at V and 2 bases at J, leaving 5 bases unmatched. Germline loops: CDR1 SGHTA, CDR2 FQGNSA. CDR3 length: 15 amino acids. The CDR3 loop is CASSLVSGKTYEQYF. The DNA for the CDR3 is TGTGCCAGCAGCTTAGTAAGCGGGAAAACCTACGAGCAGTACTTC.

Only a few counts were recorded for this clone. The rearrangement links TRBV6-1 to TRBJ1-5; D gene unclear. Deletions cut 4 bases from V and 6 bases from J, with 4 bases between. Germline CDR1 and CDR2: MNHNS and SASEGT. The CDR3 has 11 amino acids. The CDR3 nucleotides read TGTGCCAGCAGTGTCAGTCAGCCCCAGCATTTT. Encoded protein: CASSVSQPQHF.

The V call is TRBV13, the J call TRBJ1-2, with 10 nucleotides matching TRBD1. The CDR3 sequence is 13 residues long. Trimming removed 7 bases from V and 8 bases from J; junction bases left unmatched: 7. The germline CDR1 and CDR2 sequences are PRHDT and FYEKMQ (reference sequence). As DNA, the CDR3 is TGTGCCAGCAAGACAGGGGGCGCAGGGGGCTACACCTTC. This translates into CASKTGGAGGYTF.

This clone occurred a few times. The rearrangement joins TRBV7-3 to TRBJ1-1; unclear D gene. The V end was cut by 0 bases, the J end by 4 bases, with 9 bases between. From germline, CDR1 is SGHTA and CDR2 FQGTGA. The CDR3 loop spans 14 amino acids. The CDR3 spells CASSLTPEGTEAFF. For the CDR3, the DNA is TGTGCCAGCAGCTTAACGCCGGAGGGCACTGAAGCTTTCTTT.

V is TRBV9 and J is TRBJ1-4; 9 bases match TRBD1. V gave up 2 bases and J gave up 7 bases; unmatched junction bases: 6. CDR3 size: 15 residues. Germline-derived CDR1 and CDR2 are SGDLS and YYNGEE. The CDR3 reads CASSVMGQGGEKLFF. CDR3 DNA: TGTGCCAGCAGCGTCATGGGACAGGGCGGTGAAAAACTGTTTTTT. The complete variable domain, with remaining parts taken from reference TRBV9 and TRBJ1-4, reads DSGVTQTPKHLITATGQRVTLRCSPRSGDLSVYWYQQSLDQGLQFLIQYYNGEERAKGNILERFSAQQFPDLHSELNLSSLELGDSALYFCASSVMGQGGEKLFFGSGTQLSVL.

The rearrangement links TRBV6-1 to TRBJ1-1; possible D gene TRBD1, 6 bases. CDR3 length: 13 amino acids. With 6 bases removed from V and 4 bases from J, the gap between germline ends came to 12 bases. The germline gives CDR1 MNHNS, CDR2 SASEGT. The CDR3: CASRVDRTTEAFF. The CDR3 region has the DNA TGTGCCAGCAGGGTAGACAGGACCACTGAAGCTTTCTTT.

This clone appeared a few times. The V gene is TRBV29-1, the J gene TRBJ2-6; 9 nucleotides align to TRBD2. The CDR3 has 17 residues. J was trimmed by 0 bases and V by 3 bases; bases with no gene match: 6. CDR1 SQVTM and CDR2 ANQGSEA come from the germline V gene. The CDR3 region is CSVEKSGGSSGANVLTF. The CDR3 region has the DNA TGCAGCGTTGAGAAGAGCGGGGGGAGCTCTGGGGCCAACGTCCTGACTTTC. Based on the CDR3 plus reference TRBV29-1 and TRBJ2-6, the full variable domain is SAVISQKPSRDICQRGTSLTIQCQVDSQVTMMFWYRQQPGQSLTLIATANQGSEATYESGFVIDKFPISRPNLTFSTLTVSNMSPEDSSIYLCSVEKSGGSSGANVLTFGAGSRLTVL.

The chain carries TRBV4-3 and TRBJ1-6; D is possibly TRBD1 (5 bases). Trimming removed 0 bases at V and 8 bases at J, with 23 bases between. Germline values: CDR1 LGHNA, CDR2 YSLEER. The CDR3 loop spans 19 amino acids. The CDR3 DNA reads TGCGCCAGCAGCCAAGATTATAACAGCGCCCAGGGAATGTATTCACCCCTCCACTTT. Protein: CASSQDYNSAQGMYSPLHF.

Only a few counts were recorded for this clone. V gene TRBV6-5 combines with J gene TRBJ2-1, with 10 bases matching TRBD1. V lost 5 bases, J lost 4 bases, and 5 bases stayed unmatched. Looked up from germline, CDR1 is MNHEY and CDR2 is SVGAGI. CDR3 length equals 15 residues. The CDR3 DNA sequence: TGTGCCAGCAGTATGACAGGGGGCACATACAATGAGCAGTTCTTC. It codes for CASSMTGGTYNEQFF.

In this sample, this clone turned up a few times. This chain connects TRBV7-9 to TRBJ2-1; the D is unclear. Germline CDR1 is SEHNR and CDR2 is FQNEAQ (reference sequence). The ends were cut back, 1 base at V and 13 bases at J, with 17 bases in the middle. The CDR3 totals 14 residues. The CDR3 DNA reads as TGTGCCAGCAGCTTAGATGGTTCCCCTATCGGTCAGTTCTTC. It encodes CASSLDGSPIGQFF.

The V and J genes are TRBV29-1 and TRBJ1-2; no definite D call. CDR3 length equals 14 residues. Germline-derived CDR1 and CDR2 are SQVTM and ANQGSEA. V gave up 6 bases and J gave up 4 bases, with 18 bases separating them. CDR3 sequence reads: CSVTDSIRGYGYTF. CDR3 in DNA: TGCAGCGTAACGGACTCGATCCGGGGCTATGGCTACACCTTC.

The rearrangement joins TRBV5-4 to TRBJ2-1, with TRBD2 matching 12 bases. There are 15 residues in the CDR3. Germline CDR1 and CDR2: SGHNT and YYREEE (reference sequence). Trimming cost V 4 bases and J 6 bases; bases outside gene matches: 5. The CDR3 coding sequence is TGTGCCAGCAGCCCATGGACTAGCGGGGTCAATGAGCAGTTCTTC. Translation gives CASSPWTSGVNEQFF.

V gene TRBV4-1 combines with J gene TRBJ1-2, with 9 positions matching TRBD1. CDR1 and CDR2 (germline): MGHRA, YSYEKL. Losses at the gene ends were 3 bases for V and 7 bases for J; bases not matched to a gene: 9. The CDR3 covers 15 residues. For the CDR3, the DNA is TGCGCCAGCAGCCAGGATATAACAGGGGGCCGTGGCTACACCTTC. This encodes CASSQDITGGRGYTF.

This sequence joins TRBV6-1 and TRBJ2-3, with D tentatively TRBD1 (6 bases). V was clipped by 6 bases and J by 6 bases, with 19 bases between them. The CDR3 is 15 residues long. Germline loops: CDR1 MNHNS, CDR2 SASEGT. CDR3 amino acids: CASRARDNLVDTQYF. CDR3 DNA: TGTGCCAGCAGAGCCCGGGACAATCTGGTGGATACGCAGTATTTT.

The chain uses TRBV27 and TRBJ2-3; D is possibly TRBD1 (6 bases). The CDR3 length is 16 residues. CDR1 is MNHEY and CDR2 is SMNVEV in the germline V gene (reference sequence). Trimming left V 5 bases short and J 1 base short, with 16 bases between. DNA for the CDR3: TGTGCCAGCAGTCCTACCGGGACATTGGGCACAGATACGCAGTATTTT. Encoded protein: CASSPTGTLGTDTQYF.

V usage is TRBV7-3 and J usage is TRBJ1-1; D is uncertain. Deletions cut 2 bases from V and 0 bases from J, with 10 bases between. CDR1 is SGHTA, CDR2 FQGTGA, per germline. The CDR3 is 15 amino acids. The CDR3 region is CASSLAGVMNTEAFF. In DNA, the CDR3 is TGTGCCAGCAGCTTAGCGGGAGTGATGAACACTGAAGCTTTCTTT.